The next 21 T cell receptor beta chains were all read from a single sample in a study of T cell changes during pregnancy in multiple sclerosis. The assay was immunoSEQ multiplex PCR, and TCRdb's table has in-frame clones only and misses some. The sample holds roughly 59,000 clones, around 95% seen once. The material was CD4+ T cells from peripheral blood mononuclear cells, obtained before pregnancy. The receptors come from a female donor with multiple sclerosis, enrolled in a pregnancy study.

The chain joins TRBV15 to TRBJ1-5; D call uncertain. CDR3 size: 15 residues. Germline assignment: CDR1 LNHNV and CDR2 YYDKDF (reference sequence). The germline V and J ends were trimmed by 2 bases and 0 bases, with 8 bases remaining between them. CDR3 sequence reads: CATSRLTDSNQPQHF. The CDR3 DNA is TGTGCCACCAGCAGACTAACAGATAGCAATCAGCCCCAGCATTTT.

The V call is TRBV14, the J call TRBJ1-4; D might be TRBD1 (6 bases). The germline V gene encodes CDR1 SGHDN and CDR2 FVKESK. Trimming pared 4 bases from V and 7 bases from J, leaving 22 bases between. The CDR3 has 17 residues. CDR3 nucleotides: TGTGCCAGCAGCCCCAGGGGCGCGGGTGGTCAAGGTGAAAAACTGTTTTTT. This sequence encodes CASSPRGAGGQGEKLFF.

This chain links TRBV11-3 with TRBJ2-3, with TRBD2 as a possible D gene (6 bases). V lost 1 base to trimming and J lost 1 base, with 9 bases between them. Germline V gives CDR1 SGHNT, CDR2 YENEEA. The CDR3 has 15 amino acids. This CDR3 reads CASSLVSSGTDTQYF. CDR3 in DNA: TGTGCCAGCAGCTTAGTATCTAGCGGCACAGATACGCAGTATTTT.

The rearrangement links TRBV11-2 to TRBJ2-7; the D is unclear. The CDR3 runs to 14 residues. CDR1 is SGHAT and CDR2 is FQNNGV in the germline V gene. Trimming took 0 bases from V and 6 from J, leaving 12 bases between them. CDR3 region: CASSLEASLGEQYF. CDR3 coding DNA: TGTGCCAGCAGCTTAGAAGCTAGTTTAGGCGAGCAGTACTTC.

The rearrangement links TRBV19 to TRBJ2-2; the match to TRBD1 covers 10 bases. Germline CDR1 is LNHDA and CDR2 is SQIVND (reference sequence). After removal of 4 bases from V and 3 bases from J, the junction contained 5 bases not matched to a gene. The CDR3 loop spans 16 amino acids. The CDR3 region has the DNA TGTGCCAGTAGTACACGGACAGGGGGGGACACCGGGGAGCTGTTTTTT. Residues: CASSTRTGGDTGELFF.

V and J are TRBV27 and TRBJ1-1; no clear D gene. The CDR3 loop spans 13 amino acids. V was shortened by 6 bases and J by 5 bases, with 13 bases between the two germline ends. Germline V lookup: CDR1 MNHEY, CDR2 SMNVEV (reference sequence). DNA of the CDR3: TGTGCCAGCAGCTCCGTTGTGCAGACTGAAGCTTTCTTT. Protein product: CASSSVVQTEAFF.

This clone has more than one count but fewer than ten. The gene calls are TRBV19 and TRBJ1-1, with D tentatively TRBD1 (5 bases). With 0 bases removed from V and 4 bases from J, the gap between germline ends came to 6 bases. Germline CDR1 is LNHDA and CDR2 is SQIVND (reference sequence). CDR3 size: 13 residues. The CDR3 sequence: CASSIDRGTEAFF. CDR3 bases: TGTGCCAGTAGTATAGATAGGGGCACTGAAGCTTTCTTT.

The chain couples TRBV4-2 to TRBJ2-7; D call uncertain. The V gene lost 1 base and the J gene lost 3 bases, with 10 bases spanning the gap. Germline CDR1 is LGHNA and CDR2 is YNFKEQ. This CDR3 region has 14 residues. For the CDR3, the DNA is TGTGCCAGCAGCCAAGGGCCAGTACGCTACGAGCAGTACTTC. Translating gives CASSQGPVRYEQYF.

This clone has a single count. In DNA, the CDR3 is TGTGCCAGCAGTGTGGGGACTATAACCTACGAGCAGTACTTC. It is translated as CASSVGTITYEQYF. The chain employs TRBV6-1 and TRBJ2-7; 7 bases align to TRBD2. From germline, CDR1 is MNHNS and CDR2 SASEGT. CDR3 size: 14 residues. Losses at the gene ends were 4 bases for V and 2 bases for J; bases not matched to a gene: 5.

This chain links TRBV11-2 with TRBJ2-5; 7 bases agree with TRBD1. Looked up from germline, CDR1 is SGHAT and CDR2 is FQNNGV. V shed 2 bases and J 2 bases; nucleotides not matched to a gene: 2. The CDR3 consists of 14 residues. DNA of the CDR3: TGTGCCAGCAGCTTAACGGGACAGCAAGAGACCCAGTACTTC. It specifies CASSLTGQQETQYF.

The rearrangement links TRBV7-8 to TRBJ2-7; D perhaps matches TRBD2 (6 bases). This CDR3 is built from 12 residues. Germline V lookup: CDR1 SGHVS, CDR2 FQNEAQ. Between the trimmed V and J ends, which lost 5 bases and 3 bases, there was a span of 8 bases. The DNA of the CDR3 is TGTGCCAGCAGCCGCGGGGACTACGAGCAGTACTTC. Protein sequence: CASSRGDYEQYF.

The chain uses TRBV5-1 and TRBJ2-7; 7 nucleotides agree with TRBD1. Germline CDR1 is SGHRS and CDR2 is YFSETQ. The CDR3 is made up of 12 amino acids. Trimming cost V 6 bases and J 6 bases; bases outside gene matches: 6. For the CDR3, the DNA is TGCGCCAGCACCCCAGGGGGAAGCGAGCAGTACTTC. This gives the protein CASTPGGSEQYF.

This clone was observed a single time. The chain couples TRBV18 to TRBJ2-1; D is possibly TRBD1 (6 bases). The CDR3 is 14 amino acids. In germline, CDR1 is KGHSH, CDR2 LQKENI. V lost 0 bases and J 3 bases, leaving 6 bases between the germline ends. Here the CDR3 DNA reads TGTGCCAGCTCACCACCACAGGGCTACAATGAGCAGTTCTTC. Translated, it gives CASSPPQGYNEQFF. The full variable domain, completed using reference TRBV18 and TRBJ2-1, is NAGVMQNPRHLVRRRGQEARLRCSPMKGHSHVYWYRQLPEEGLKFMVYLQKENIIDESGMPKERFSAEFPKEGPSILRIQQVVRGDSAAYFCASSPPQGYNEQFFGPGTRLTVL.

The rearrangement joins TRBV11-2 to TRBJ2-3; possible D gene TRBD2, 5 bases. Germline values: CDR1 SGHAT, CDR2 FQNNGV. The CDR3 spans 15 residues. The germline V and J ends were trimmed by 1 base and 0 bases, with 8 bases remaining between them. CDR3 sequence: CASSLAGTSTDTQYF. The CDR3 nucleotides read TGTGCCAGCAGCTTAGCGGGAACTAGCACAGATACGCAGTATTTT.

The rearrangement joins TRBV6-1 to TRBJ2-7; 8 positions match TRBD2. The V segment lost 0 bases and the J segment 4 bases; nucleotides outside the gene matches: 5. CDR1 MNHNS and CDR2 SASEGT come from the germline V gene. This CDR3 is built from 15 residues. The CDR3 region is CASSEASGRGYEQYF. CDR3 in DNA: TGTGCCAGCAGTGAAGCGAGCGGGAGAGGTTACGAGCAGTACTTC.

This chain connects TRBV19 to TRBJ2-5; D is unresolved. Germline V gene lookup returns CDR1 LNHDA and CDR2 SQIVND (reference sequence). V lost 1 base and J 2 bases, leaving 11 bases between the germline ends. CDR3 length: 15 amino acids. CDR3 sequence (DNA): TGTGCCAGTAGTATAGGAGGTCGACGTCAAGAGACCCAGTACTTC. Protein product: CASSIGGRRQETQYF.

The chain couples TRBV18 to TRBJ1-2; D gene unclear. V shed 6 bases and J shed 6 bases, with 17 bases lying between them. CDR1 and CDR2 (germline): KGHSH, LQKENI. This CDR3 has 14 amino acids. CDR3 protein: CASSPLTENHGYTF. DNA of the CDR3: TGTGCCAGCTCCCCCCTGACGGAGAACCATGGCTACACCTTC.

The V gene is TRBV21-1, the J gene TRBJ2-7; the D call TRBD2 from the table was never checked on the DNA. TRBV21-1 is assigned pseudogene status. The CDR3 totals 15 residues. The CDR3 is CASSKLGGEGHEQYF. The CDR3, as DNA: TGTGCCAGCAGCAAATTGGGAGGGGAGGGTCACGAGCAGTACTTC.

The chain is built from TRBV28 and TRBJ2-1; 13 bases are a match to TRBD2. The ends lost 5 bases at V and 7 bases at J; junction bases unmatched: 5. Germline CDR1 is MDHEN and CDR2 is SYDVKM. This CDR3 contains 15 residues. In DNA, the CDR3 is TGTGCCAGCAGTCCTCGACTAGCGGGAGGTAATGAGCAGTTCTTC. Translating it yields CASSPRLAGGNEQFF.

The chain employs TRBV5-1 and TRBJ2-7; weak D call: TRBD2 (6 bases). CDR3 size: 13 residues. Germline V gene sequence: CDR1 SGHRS, CDR2 YFSETQ. Trimming removed 4 bases at V and 3 bases at J, with 11 bases between. The CDR3 is CASSGGIHYEQYF. DNA for the CDR3: TGCGCCAGCAGCGGAGGGATTCACTACGAGCAGTACTTC.

J is TRBJ2-1 and V is TRBV19, with a weak D call TRBD2 (6 bases). The CDR3 contains 13 residues. V shed 3 bases and J shed 6 bases, with 9 bases lying between them. Germline values: CDR1 LNHDA, CDR2 SQIVND (reference sequence). The CDR3 loop reads CASSMGGINEQFF. The CDR3 DNA follows: TGTGCCAGTAGTATGGGGGGTATCAATGAGCAGTTCTTC.